A selection of T cell receptor beta chains follows, all from one sample in a study of response to subunit inactivated influenza vaccine. TCRdb independently ran MiXCR on the RT-PCR reads; one entry per CDR3 protein. Seen here are hundreds of thousands of distinct CDR3 sequences, 15% to 20% observed once, and the top ten hold 3% to 3.5%. The specimen was CD4+ T cells sorted from PBMCs, collected less than 25 months after vaccination. These receptors were collected from a man aged 50-75 years who received an inactivated influenza vaccine. CDR3s include the opening cysteine and the closing phenylalanine or tryptophan. Each record gives: clone size, V gene, J gene, D gene, CDR3 length, CDR3 protein, CDR3 DNA. The D gene is left open where the match is weak. Some rows have no size entry. The others give once, few or many, or a class for an expanded clone.

clone_size: few
v_call: TRBV18
j_call: TRBJ2-7
d_call: -
cdr3_length: 14
cdr3_aa: CASSQARDSSEQYF
cdr3_nt: TGTGCCAGCTCACAAGCCAGGGACTCCTCCGAGCAGTACTTC

clone_size: -
v_call: TRBV6-1
j_call: TRBJ2-1
d_call: TRBD2
cdr3_length: 13
cdr3_aa: CASTGGALGEQFF
cdr3_nt: TGTGCCAGCACCGGGGGGGCCCTTGGTGAGCAGTTCTTC

clone_size: -
v_call: TRBV29-1
j_call: TRBJ2-1
d_call: TRBD2
cdr3_length: 13
cdr3_aa: CSVGLAGNNEQFF
cdr3_nt: TGCAGCGTCGGACTAGCGGGTAACAATGAGCAGTTCTTC

clone_size: -
v_call: TRBV7-9
j_call: TRBJ2-7
d_call: -
cdr3_length: 15
cdr3_aa: CASSLAEAGSREQYF
cdr3_nt: TGTGCCAGCAGCTTGGCGGAGGCAGGGTCTCGCGAGCAGTACTTC

clone_size: few
v_call: TRBV14
j_call: TRBJ2-7
d_call: TRBD1
cdr3_length: 12
cdr3_aa: CASSHTGVEQYF
cdr3_nt: TGTGCCAGCAGCCATACAGGGGTCGAGCAGTACTTC

clone_size: few
v_call: TRBV4-2
j_call: TRBJ2-5
d_call: -
cdr3_length: 16
cdr3_aa: CASSPFSTERETTQYF
cdr3_nt: TGTGCCAGCAGCCCCTTCTCGACAGAGAGAGAGACGACCCAGTACTTC

clone_size: few
v_call: TRBV29-1
j_call: TRBJ1-1
d_call: -
cdr3_length: 13
cdr3_aa: CSVLAGWNTEAFF
cdr3_nt: TGCAGCGTTTTAGCGGGATGGAACACTGAAGCTTTCTTT

clone_size: once
v_call: TRBV12-3/TRBV12-4
j_call: TRBJ2-3
d_call: -
cdr3_length: 14
cdr3_aa: CASGPPGGHFTQYF
cdr3_nt: TGTGCCAGCGGCCCTCCGGGGGGCCACTTCACGCAGTATTTT

clone_size: -
v_call: TRBV6-2/TRBV6-3
j_call: TRBJ2-7
d_call: -
cdr3_length: 15
cdr3_aa: CASRNPLTTTYEQYF
cdr3_nt: TGTGCCAGCAGAAATCCATTGACAACCACCTACGAGCAGTACTTC

clone_size: -
v_call: TRBV12-3/TRBV12-4
j_call: TRBJ2-3
d_call: -
cdr3_length: 14
cdr3_aa: CASSFPVGTDTQYF
cdr3_nt: TGTGCCAGCAGTTTTCCGGTCGGCACAGATACGCAGTATTTT

clone_size: few
v_call: TRBV7-2
j_call: TRBJ2-5
d_call: -
cdr3_length: 14
cdr3_aa: CASSLSRSQETQYF
cdr3_nt: TGTGCCAGCAGCTTAAGCAGGTCGCAAGAGACCCAGTACTTC

clone_size: few
v_call: TRBV6-5
j_call: TRBJ2-1
d_call: TRBD2
cdr3_length: 16
cdr3_aa: CASSYVAGDPYNEQFF
cdr3_nt: TGTGCCAGCAGTTATGTAGCGGGAGACCCCTACAATGAGCAGTTCTTC

clone_size: few
v_call: TRBV5-1
j_call: TRBJ1-1
d_call: TRBD1
cdr3_length: 16
cdr3_aa: CASSSSTGIMNTEAFF
cdr3_nt: TGCGCCAGCAGCTCTTCGACAGGGATAATGAACACTGAAGCTTTCTTT

clone_size: -
v_call: TRBV29-1
j_call: TRBJ2-4
d_call: TRBD1
cdr3_length: 15
cdr3_aa: CSVTDRLGVKNIQYF
cdr3_nt: TGCAGCGTTACGGACAGGCTGGGGGTCAAAAACATTCAGTACTTC

clone_size: -
v_call: TRBV29-1
j_call: TRBJ2-5
d_call: TRBD1
cdr3_length: 13
cdr3_aa: CSGYDQGAGTQYF
cdr3_nt: TGCAGCGGTTACGATCAGGGGGCCGGGACCCAGTACTTC

clone_size: many
v_call: TRBV12-3/TRBV12-4
j_call: TRBJ1-2
d_call: -
cdr3_length: 11
cdr3_aa: CASSLGGGYTF
cdr3_nt: TGTGCCAGCAGTTTAGGGGGTGGCTACACCTTC

clone_size: many
v_call: TRBV12-3/TRBV12-4
j_call: TRBJ1-1
d_call: TRBD1
cdr3_length: 14
cdr3_aa: CASSFGQGGTEAFF
cdr3_nt: TGTGCCAGCAGTTTCGGACAGGGAGGCACTGAAGCTTTCTTT

clone_size: -
v_call: TRBV20-1
j_call: TRBJ2-3
d_call: TRBD2
cdr3_length: 15
cdr3_aa: CSARDWAGDVDTQYF
cdr3_nt: TGCAGTGCTAGAGATTGGGCGGGAGATGTAGATACGCAGTATTTT

clone_size: -
v_call: TRBV2
j_call: TRBJ2-2
d_call: -
cdr3_length: 13
cdr3_aa: CASSEQFTGELFF
cdr3_nt: TGTGCCAGCAGTGAACAGTTCACCGGGGAGCTGTTTTTT

clone_size: -
v_call: TRBV4-2
j_call: TRBJ2-1
d_call: -
cdr3_length: 15
cdr3_aa: CASSQEPGDYNEQFF
cdr3_nt: TGTGCCAGCAGCCAAGAGCCAGGGGACTACAATGAGCAGTTCTTC

clone_size: -
v_call: TRBV6-1
j_call: TRBJ2-7
d_call: -
cdr3_length: 17
cdr3_aa: CASSKAQSGWAGGEQYF
cdr3_nt: TGTGCCAGCAGTAAGGCACAGTCAGGGTGGGCCGGTGGCGAGCAGTACTTC

clone_size: -
v_call: TRBV7-9
j_call: TRBJ1-2
d_call: -
cdr3_length: 15
cdr3_aa: CASSLARADNYGYTF
cdr3_nt: TGTGCCAGCAGCTTAGCGCGGGCAGACAACTATGGCTACACCTTC

clone_size: -
v_call: TRBV2
j_call: TRBJ2-5
d_call: TRBD2
cdr3_length: 13
cdr3_aa: CASKRGEQETQYF
cdr3_nt: TGTGCCAGCAAGCGGGGGGAACAAGAGACCCAGTACTTC

clone_size: -
v_call: TRBV27
j_call: TRBJ2-4
d_call: TRBD1
cdr3_length: 16
cdr3_aa: CASSLLGTGDKNIQYF
cdr3_nt: TGTGCCAGCAGTTTACTGGGGACAGGGGACAAAAACATTCAGTACTTC

clone_size: -
v_call: TRBV4-3
j_call: TRBJ2-1
d_call: -
cdr3_length: 15
cdr3_aa: CASSQDYARVDEQFF
cdr3_nt: TGCGCCAGCAGCCAAGATTACGCCAGGGTCGATGAGCAGTTCTTC

clone_size: many
v_call: TRBV12-3/TRBV12-4
j_call: TRBJ2-2
d_call: -
cdr3_length: 13
cdr3_aa: CASTPQGTGELFF
cdr3_nt: TGTGCCAGCACCCCTCAGGGTACCGGGGAGCTGTTTTTT

clone_size: -
v_call: TRBV18
j_call: TRBJ2-7
d_call: -
cdr3_length: 13
cdr3_aa: CASSLGSNYEQYF
cdr3_nt: TGTGCCAGCTCACTTGGTAGCAACTACGAGCAGTACTTC

clone_size: many
v_call: TRBV18
j_call: TRBJ2-3
d_call: TRBD1
cdr3_length: 13
cdr3_aa: CASSPDRQRGQYF
cdr3_nt: TGTGCCAGCTCACCGGACAGGCAGAGAGGGCAGTATTTT

clone_size: few
v_call: TRBV12-3/TRBV12-4
j_call: TRBJ2-1
d_call: -
cdr3_length: 15
cdr3_aa: CASSSSGGGYNEQFF
cdr3_nt: TGTGCCAGCAGTTCTTCAGGGGGAGGCTACAATGAGCAGTTCTTC

clone_size: -
v_call: TRBV7-9
j_call: TRBJ2-4
d_call: TRBD2
cdr3_length: 14
cdr3_aa: CASSFAGGKNIQYF
cdr3_nt: TGTGCCAGCAGCTTTGCGGGGGGAAAAAACATTCAGTACTTC

clone_size: -
v_call: TRBV12-3/TRBV12-4
j_call: TRBJ2-7
d_call: TRBD1
cdr3_length: 13
cdr3_aa: CASSCRGRHEQYF
cdr3_nt: TGTGCCAGCAGCTGCAGGGGGCGGCACGAGCAGTACTTC

clone_size: -
v_call: TRBV21-1
j_call: TRBJ1-1
d_call: -
cdr3_length: 14
cdr3_aa: CASSNPGGTTEAFF
cdr3_nt: TGTGCCAGCAGCAATCCCGGGGGGACCACTGAAGCTTTCTTT

clone_size: few
v_call: TRBV7-9
j_call: TRBJ2-3
d_call: -
cdr3_length: 16
cdr3_aa: CASSPTSIGISDTQYF
cdr3_nt: TGTGCCAGCAGCCCTACTAGTATAGGTATCTCAGATACGCAGTATTTT

clone_size: -
v_call: TRBV14
j_call: TRBJ2-7
d_call: TRBD2
cdr3_length: 16
cdr3_aa: CASSQALTSGRGEQYF
cdr3_nt: TGTGCCAGCAGCCAAGCGCTCACTAGCGGGAGAGGAGAGCAGTACTTC

clone_size: -
v_call: TRBV10-3
j_call: TRBJ1-2
d_call: -
cdr3_length: 13
cdr3_aa: CAISDRGSYGYTF
cdr3_nt: TGTGCCATCAGTGACAGGGGTAGCTATGGCTACACCTTC

clone_size: -
v_call: TRBV20-1
j_call: TRBJ1-4
d_call: TRBD1
cdr3_length: 13
cdr3_aa: CSAQMTGTEKLFF
cdr3_nt: TGCAGTGCCCAAATGACAGGGACCGAAAAACTGTTTTTT

clone_size: few
v_call: TRBV20-1
j_call: TRBJ2-7
d_call: -
cdr3_length: 14
cdr3_aa: CSASLPSDPYEQYF
cdr3_nt: TGCAGTGCTAGTCTTCCTAGTGACCCCTACGAGCAGTACTTC

clone_size: many
v_call: TRBV5-1
j_call: TRBJ2-7
d_call: -
cdr3_length: 14
cdr3_aa: CASSREGQTYEQYF
cdr3_nt: TGCGCCAGCAGTCGCGAAGGACAGACCTACGAGCAGTACTTC

clone_size: -
v_call: TRBV12-3/TRBV12-4
j_call: TRBJ1-6
d_call: -
cdr3_length: 14
cdr3_aa: CASSSTGRGSPLHF
cdr3_nt: TGTGCCAGCAGTTCCACAGGGCGTGGTTCACCCCTCCACTTT

clone_size: -
v_call: TRBV4-3
j_call: TRBJ1-1
d_call: -
cdr3_length: 17
cdr3_aa: CASSQRGGVEMNTEAFF
cdr3_nt: TGCGCCAGCAGCCAACGAGGGGGAGTGGAGATGAACACTGAAGCTTTCTTT

clone_size: few
v_call: TRBV6-1
j_call: TRBJ2-1
d_call: TRBD2
cdr3_length: 15
cdr3_aa: CASSQRGGLGDEQFF
cdr3_nt: TGTGCCAGCAGTCAGCGGGGGGGCTTAGGGGATGAGCAGTTCTTC

clone_size: many
v_call: TRBV5-1
j_call: TRBJ2-7
d_call: -
cdr3_length: 12
cdr3_aa: CASSTDSYEQYF
cdr3_nt: TGCGCCAGCAGCACGGACAGCTACGAGCAGTACTTC

clone_size: few
v_call: TRBV5-1
j_call: TRBJ1-3
d_call: -
cdr3_length: 13
cdr3_aa: CASSLEPGNTIYF
cdr3_nt: TGCGCCAGCAGCTTGGAGCCGGGAAACACCATATATTTT

clone_size: -
v_call: TRBV12-3/TRBV12-4
j_call: TRBJ1-6
d_call: -
cdr3_length: 14
cdr3_aa: CASSLSYYNSPLHF
cdr3_nt: TGTGCCAGCAGTTTGTCATACTATAATTCACCCCTCCACTTT

clone_size: -
v_call: TRBV11-2
j_call: TRBJ2-1
d_call: TRBD2
cdr3_length: 19
cdr3_aa: CASSGRGLAGGSSYNEQFF
cdr3_nt: TGTGCCAGCAGCGGTCGGGGACTAGCGGGAGGAAGCTCCTACAATGAGCAGTTCTTC

clone_size: many
v_call: TRBV5-1
j_call: TRBJ1-1
d_call: -
cdr3_length: 17
cdr3_aa: CASTPGGLDSLNTEAFF
cdr3_nt: TGCGCCAGCACACCCGGGGGGCTAGACAGTCTGAACACTGAAGCTTTCTTT

clone_size: -
v_call: TRBV2
j_call: TRBJ2-1
d_call: TRBD2
cdr3_length: 15
cdr3_aa: CASSMRLAGMYEQFF
cdr3_nt: TGTGCCAGCAGTATGAGACTAGCGGGAATGTATGAGCAGTTCTTC

clone_size: -
v_call: TRBV5-1
j_call: TRBJ1-1
d_call: TRBD1
cdr3_length: 13
cdr3_aa: CASSPQQGDEAFF
cdr3_nt: TGCGCCAGCAGCCCCCAACAGGGGGATGAAGCTTTCTTT